The source of this T cell receptor beta chain is a study of cytomegalovirus exposure and HLA in healthy donors. Study background: Across around 400 genotyped donors, 81% landed in the Caucasian-associated ancestry cluster. Findings of the study overall: For most TCR beta V segments, an earlier analysis put the productive rate at about 87% or about 30% of the time.

Among the donors, all were healthy bone marrow donors. In the case of this clone: The target antigen is unknown.

Both 60 Vbeta primers and 13 Jbeta primers went into the PCR. Profiling relied on immunoSEQ multiplex PCR, and the TCRdb table lists in-frame clones only, not all of them. The data contain 64,000 or so clones, 85% of them singletons. The V and J ends lost 7 bases and 8 bases respectively, with 14 bases between them. CDR1 and CDR2 (germline): SGHTA, FQGTGA. CDR3 length: 13 amino acids. The material sequenced was PBMCs. The V and J genes are TRBV7-3 and TRBJ1-4; D is uncertain. The receptor was derived from a female donor in good health and CMV-seronegative. The CDR3 DNA reads as TGTGCCAGCAATTCGAGGCTGGAGGAAAAACTGTTTTTT. The encoded protein is CASNSRLEEKLFF.